This T cell receptor (beta chain) was observed in a study of blood T cell repertoires in COVID-19. Study overall: Whether acute or convalescent, the COVID-19 samples came from the United States, Italy and Spain.

Germline CDR1 and CDR2: SGHDT and YYEEEE. The CDR3 has 16 residues. The V and J ends lost 3 bases and 6 bases, in that order; junction bases with no gene match: 9. The method was immunoSEQ multiplex PCR; TCRdb's version includes in-frame clones alone and lacks a portion of them. The sample lists some 180,000 clones, approximately 84% occurring once. This receptor was obtained from a human donor in a cohort sampled during active COVID-19. V is TRBV5-6 and J is TRBJ2-7; 13 bases map to TRBD2. The specimen sequenced was peripheral blood. Here the CDR3 DNA reads TGTGCCAGCAGCTGGGGGACTAGCGGGGTGAGGGGCGAGCAGTACTTC. Amino acid sequence: CASSWGTSGVRGEQYF.